The T cell receptor beta chain under discussion was sequenced for a study of blood T cells in healthy people across ages. Using a J-beta primer mix together with a sample-barcoded 5' primer, a second PCR was run for roughly 7 to 11 cycles. A single record per CDR3 protein comes from TCRdb applying MiXCR to the 5' RACE reads. Among 980,000 or so distinct CDR3 sequences listed, about 44% were seen once. Findings and caveats of the study: Because donor CMV status was unknown, expanded clonotype changes were possibly confounded. In these data, TCR beta diversity tracked strongly with naive T cell percentage.

This clonotype was found many times. Its specificity is not known. This CDR3 has 15 residues. The germline CDR1 and CDR2 sequences are SGHRS and YFSETQ. Trimming pared 4 bases from V and 2 bases from J, leaving 16 bases between. The TCR originated in a man under 40 in good health. The sequenced sample was blood. The chain links TRBV5-1 to TRBJ2-7; tentatively, D is TRBD1 or TRBD2 (6 bases each). The CDR3: CASSPGDNAAYEQYF. CDR3 nucleotides: TGCGCCAGCAGCCCGGGGGACAACGCAGCCTACGAGCAGTACTTC.